This entry concerns a single TCR beta chain. As yet, its antigen is unknown. These data originate in a study of T cell responses to AZD1222 COVID-19 vaccine. On the study more broadly: Both about-4-week and about-12-week second-dose recipients were combined. Study conclusions and caveats: The donors showed a predominance of white British ancestry and of females, with possible underestimation of clonal diversity. Among spike-specific TCRs, nearly half reportedly target unmutated variant regions. Repertoire samples came only from after the peak T cell response.

Germline V lookup: CDR1 SGHTA, CDR2 FQGNSA. This CDR3 spans 12 amino acids. Trimming stripped 3 bases from V and 11 bases from J, with 13 bases between. Clones were sequenced by immunoSEQ multiplex PCR, and TCRdb holds only the in-frame ones, with some missing. The sample contains approximately 74,000 clones, roughly 88% of which appear only once. This sample comprised peripheral blood, obtained on day 0 of AZD1222 vaccination. This receptor was identified in an adult in good health. The chain couples TRBV7-2 to TRBJ1-1; the D is unclear. CDR3 protein: CASSFTQMGAFF. CDR3 DNA: TGTGCCAGCAGCTTTACTCAGATGGGGGCTTTCTTT.